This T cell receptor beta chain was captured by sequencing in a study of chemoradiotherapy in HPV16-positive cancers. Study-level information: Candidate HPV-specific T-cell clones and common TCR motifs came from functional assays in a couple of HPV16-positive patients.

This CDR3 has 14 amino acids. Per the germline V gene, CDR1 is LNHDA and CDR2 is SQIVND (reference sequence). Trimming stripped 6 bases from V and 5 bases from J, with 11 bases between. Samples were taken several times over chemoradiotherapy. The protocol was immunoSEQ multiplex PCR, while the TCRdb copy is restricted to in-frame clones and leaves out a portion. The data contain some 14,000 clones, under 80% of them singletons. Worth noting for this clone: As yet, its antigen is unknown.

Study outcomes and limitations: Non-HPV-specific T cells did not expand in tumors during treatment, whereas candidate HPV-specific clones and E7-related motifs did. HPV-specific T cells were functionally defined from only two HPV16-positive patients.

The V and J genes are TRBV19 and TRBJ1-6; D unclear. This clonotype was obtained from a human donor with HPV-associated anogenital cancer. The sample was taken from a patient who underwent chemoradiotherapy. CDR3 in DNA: TGTGCCAGTAGAGTCCTAACCGATAATTCACCCCTCCACTTT. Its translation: CASRVLTDNSPLHF.